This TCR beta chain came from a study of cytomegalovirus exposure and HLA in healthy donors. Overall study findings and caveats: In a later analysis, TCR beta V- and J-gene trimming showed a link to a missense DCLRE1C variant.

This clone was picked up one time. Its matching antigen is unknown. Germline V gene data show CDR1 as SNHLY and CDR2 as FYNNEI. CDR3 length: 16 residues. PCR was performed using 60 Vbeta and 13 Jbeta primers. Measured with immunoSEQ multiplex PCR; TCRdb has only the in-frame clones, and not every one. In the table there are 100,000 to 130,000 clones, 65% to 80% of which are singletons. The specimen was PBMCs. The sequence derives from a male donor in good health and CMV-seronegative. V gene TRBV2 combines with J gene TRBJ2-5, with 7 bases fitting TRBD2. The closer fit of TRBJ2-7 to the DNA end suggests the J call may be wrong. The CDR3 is CAAKRGEISMWGEQYF. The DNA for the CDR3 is TGTGCCGCTAAGCGGGGAGAAATTTCTATGTGGGGCGAGCAGTACTTC.